This T cell receptor beta chain is drawn from a study of T cells in localized non-small cell lung cancer (dated by TCRdb to between 2020 and 2021). General notes on the study: The study examined T cell repertoires in under 300 patients with early-stage NSCLC and compared tumors with uninvolved tumor-adjacent lungs. A mean age of 66.3 years was recorded for the NSCLC patients, of whom 120 to 150 were male and about a hundred were female. The cohort was made up of around 240 treatment-naive NSCLC patients whose localized lung tumors had been resected. The study at large found these results: A median of 57 of the top 100 tumor clones turned up in the paired uninvolved adjacent lung, and some 27 of those clones also ranked among the top 100 of that same adjacent lung. Multi-region tumor sequencing was not performed, so intratumor heterogeneity could not be excluded. Because of the exploratory design, TCR variables were selected using unadjusted p-values without false-discovery rate correction. Uninvolved tumor-adjacent lung showed the highest T cell clonality, higher than tumor, which suggests more focused antigenic responses in the adjacent lung. Higher T cell density in blood was associated with longer overall survival, whereas higher clonality in adjacent lung was associated with shorter survival.

CDR1 and CDR2 are read off the germline V gene as SGHVS and FQNEAQ. A distance of 19 bases separates the germline ends of V and J, which lose 7 bases and 1 base respectively. Taken from cysteine to phenylalanine, the CDR3 has 16 residues. The entry retains the CDR3 DNA only, 48 bases that are in frame from base 1. About this clone itself: Its antigen is still unknown. Base-call qualities are not available, and no considerably larger clone is one nucleotide away.

At diagnosis, peripheral blood, uninvolved tumor-adjacent lung and tumor were collected and were preserved as a mix of fresh-frozen and FFPE material. For TCR repertoire profiling, the blood samples were analyzed as peripheral blood mononuclear cells. The immunoSEQ Assay was used to sequence TCR beta CDR3 regions from DNA. Under the source paper's analysis protocol: To compute T cell density, TCR beta template counts were normalized to usable DNA, which was estimated by amplifying housekeeping genes. Using the preseqR package, richness was estimated by extrapolating to 120,000 templates for tissue samples and 400,000 templates for PBMC samples. Clonality was defined by subtracting Pielou's evenness from one. Differential abundance testing on productive amino-acid clonotypes, with a minimum total count of 5 and an alpha of 0.1, was used to identify tissue-enriched TCRs. Repertoire overlap between compartments was quantified with the Jaccard Index and Morisita Overlap Index. TCR beta CDR3s were clustered by GLIPH together with public tetramer-defined viral CDR3s, and at least three viral sequences plus V-gene enrichment were required for viral motifs. TCRdb mirrors the immuneACCESS table, restricted to in-frame sequences. Some clones are absent from its copies; in checked studies, under half trace to an unresolved V gene, and the reason for the others is unknown. The V and J calls and the clone size are those of that table, but D and trimming were determined from the DNA. The sample includes about 35,000 clones, with about 80% observed a single time. The top ten constitute approximately 15% of the sample.

The sequences come from peripheral blood, collected before any cancer treatment. The sequence was obtained from a male donor aged 60 or older with stage III squamous cell lung carcinoma. The chain is encoded by TRBV7-8 joined to TRBJ1-1, with TRBD1 as a weak D call on 5 bases. The DNA sequence is TGTGCCAGCACGTCACAGGCTAATGGCCAGAACACTGAAGCTTTCTTT. This encodes CASTSQANGQNTEAFF.